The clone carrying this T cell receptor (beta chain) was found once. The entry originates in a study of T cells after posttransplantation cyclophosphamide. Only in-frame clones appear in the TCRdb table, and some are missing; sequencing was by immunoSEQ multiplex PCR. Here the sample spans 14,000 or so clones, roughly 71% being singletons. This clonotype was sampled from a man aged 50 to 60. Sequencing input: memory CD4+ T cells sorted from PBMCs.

The chain's CDR3 is CASGLSTSDGGNTEAFF. CDR3 DNA: TGTGCTAGTGGTTTGTCGACGAGCGACGGGGGAAACACTGAAGCTTTCTTT. This rearrangement joins TRBV12-5 to TRBJ1-1, with D maybe TRBD1 (5 bases). Germline CDR1 LGHNT, CDR2 FRNRAP. This CDR3 has 17 amino acids. Trimming left V 2 bases short and J 2 bases short, with 18 bases between.